This TCR beta chain was documented in a study of cytomegalovirus exposure and HLA in healthy donors (dated by TCRdb to the late 2010s). Study-level background: An earlier analysis of approximately 550 of the donors reported roughly 270 Gb of sequence data and 120 million or so unique TCR beta sequences from about 200 million T cells. The study profiled the T cell repertoires of fewer than 850 subjects by immunosequencing and related them to cytomegalovirus serostatus. In the later analysis, no new phenotypic data were used to find candidate immune exposures; instead, reliance was placed on TCR beta sequences and their occurrence across donors. All discovery cohort repertoires had been generated using a single sequencing platform. A later analysis re-analyzed previously published TCR beta repertoires from approximately 670 donors and added high-resolution HLA genotyping to study TCR occurrence patterns. The aim of the study was to test whether cataloging public T cell receptors could identify signatures of past pathogen exposure. Typing coverage varied by locus: 629-630 donors for A, B, C, DRB1 and DQB1; approximately 500 for DQA1; around 610 for DPA1; 400 to 480 for DPB1. Besides the first cohort of roughly 640 subjects, a separate validation cohort made up of over 100 different subjects was used. Alongside the repertoire data, information on donor age, sex, ethnicity and CMV serostatus was compiled. Of the roughly 390 genotyped donors, 75% to 85% were placed in the genetic ancestry cluster associated with self-reported Caucasian donors. A later genetic analysis took genome-wide SNP genotypes for about three fifths of the 666 donors and used that subset as a discovery cohort. Among 398 genotyped donors of the cohort, an average of around 220,000 unique TCR beta nucleotide sequences was sequenced per donor, of which 15% to 20% were non-productive. HLA typing included class I and class II loci at four-digit resolution. High-throughput TCR immunosequencing, statistical association of individual TCRs with disease status, and machine learning were combined to predict cytomegalovirus infection status. An earlier analysis of some 500 of the donors used high-throughput TCR beta sequencing to judge whether each TCR beta V gene segment behaved as functional or pseudogenic. An early release covering roughly 600 HLA-typed donors comprised roughly 300 gigabases of sequencing data and about 90 million unique TCR sequences. Four to six DR-DQ haplotypes were handled as single units for association and clustering, since linkage in the cohort was strong.

The cohort consisted of hundreds of healthy bone marrow donors. Cohort members were all nominally healthy when sampled, although unrecorded immune exposures were likely present. The donor tested CMV seronegative, placing the donor among the 350 to 400 seronegative members of the cohort. Every donor gave a peripheral blood sample, and the peripheral blood mononuclear cells from that sample were used for TCR beta sequencing. Genomic DNA was extracted from the blood cell samples with the Qiagen DNeasy Blood Extraction Kit. The receptor library was made with the immunoSEQ multiplex PCR assay. The multiplex PCR relied on a mix of 60 forward primers for TCR Vbeta segments and 13 reverse primers for TCR Jbeta segments. A multiplex PCR assay on genomic DNA amplified the CDR3 region of rearranged TCR beta genes. The amplified TCR beta libraries were sequenced on the Illumina HiSeq System as 87-base-pair reads. The study's processing was this. A later analysis counted about 80 million unique TCR beta chains across the 666 repertoires, and 9 million to 14 million of these chains were shared by at least two donors. Raw reads were error-corrected and collapsed into unique sequences by a nearest-neighbor algorithm in which closely related sequences were merged to remove PCR and sequencing errors. Alignment of CDR3 sequences to IMGT reference sequences was used to assign V, D and J gene segments. Each retained sequence needed at least a six-nucleotide match to both a V gene segment and a J gene segment. Rearrangements were called productive when the CDR3 lacked stop codons and stayed in frame with V and J; all others were non-productive. Following IMGT convention, CDR3 was defined as the stretch from the second conserved V-encoded cysteine up to the conserved J-encoded phenylalanine. In an earlier analysis of more than 550 of the donors, sequences lacking an unambiguous match to a single V gene segment were excluded. In an earlier analysis of approximately 560 of the donors, a V segment was called functional when productive rearrangements were above 56.7%, and segregating when the standard deviation between donors exceeded 5%. A statistical classification framework was developed to diagnose cytomegalovirus status using the catalog of TCR beta chain sequences. V and J gene assignment, in a later analysis, came from comparing TCR nucleotide sequences with IMGT/GENE-DB human TR gene sequences. In a later analysis, CDR3 sequences and most-parsimonious VDJ recombination scenarios were assigned using the TCRdist pipeline. In a later analysis, each TCR beta chain was defined by its CDR3 amino acid sequence together with its V-gene family, and reads without a unique V-gene family were excluded. To address suspected cross-contamination and a sequencing artifact, a later analysis removed 450 to 700 highly shared, low-generation-probability nucleotide sequences. For each public chain, a later analysis derived a clonal expansion index from normalized ranks of inferred template counts within each repertoire. In a later analysis, generation probabilities were computed using a VDJ recombination model fitted to out-of-frame rearrangements, and the results were checked against IGoR. A later analysis scored TCR-TCR, TCR-HLA and TCR-CMV co-occurrence with hypergeometric tests, applying a repertoire-size bias correction to TCR pairs. A later analysis estimated false discovery rates by permuting HLA or CMV assignments 20 times. In a later analysis, co-occurring TCRs were grouped using DBSCAN, and TCRdist sequence similarity was added for clustering within HLA-allele-positive subsets. For co-occurrence clustering, repertoires with fewer than 30,000 or more than 120,000 public chains were excluded, along with 4 to 6 repertoires with anomalous nucleotide sharing. TCRdb took this table from immuneACCESS and kept in-frame rearrangements with V and J called. Such tables lack part of the clones; where checked against another copy, unresolved V genes explain under half of the gap, and the rest is unexplained. The V and J calls and clone size are taken from that table; D and trimming were inferred from the DNA. Recorded for this sample are 78,000 or so clones; around 85% of them occurred a single time. Together, the top ten hold roughly 2.3% of the sample.

The research as a whole found: Some IMGT-functional V segments, including TRBV6-2 and TRBV6-3, could not be distinguished by the 87-base-pair reads and were therefore excluded. A further reported finding was that TCR beta sequences accurately predicted the HLA-A and HLA-B alleles for most subjects in the first cohort. Because HLA typing was missing for some donors at each locus, association tests included only the typed subset. A later genetic analysis reported fewer N-insertions in productive TCRs among donors in an Asian-associated ancestry cluster than the roughly 720-donor mean. Compared with equally common non-associated chains, HLA-associated TCR beta chains in a later analysis were more clonally expanded and had lower generation probabilities. Assigning TCR associations to individual alleles was difficult when HLA alleles, especially DR and DQ, strongly co-occurred. Because counts were too low, about 15 rarely observed V segments, including chromosome 9 orphons, were left out of the earlier analysis of a few hundred of the donors. The presence/absence analyses assumed that sequencing depth was roughly uniform across donors, and that assumption may not be true. Correlated functional status among segregating V segments might reflect linkage disequilibrium, but an unknown experimental factor could not be ruled out. In both the original and validation cohorts, the classifier was reported to diagnose cytomegalovirus status with high specificity and sensitivity. According to the authors, the approach could potentially be generalized to other disease states and immunological phenotypes. Immune exposure information for the cohort was limited to CMV serostatus. In a later analysis, several top co-occurrence clusters were reported to appear linked to parvovirus B19, influenza, CMV and Epstein-Barr virus. An association between a missense DCLRE1C variant and V-gene and J-gene trimming of TCR beta chains was found in a later genetic analysis and replicated in an independent cohort. A total of fewer than 200 TCR beta chains were listed by the study as associated with cytomegalovirus. Broadly in line with IMGT annotations, most TCR beta V segments showed up in productive rearrangements about 87% or about 30% of the time in an earlier analysis of several hundred of the donors. In vitro tests confirmed that a few of the cytomegalovirus-associated TCR beta chains recognize cytomegalovirus antigens. Only TCR beta chains were sequenced in this cohort, and the absence of alpha or paired-chain data limited detectable features. Most CMV-associated TCR beta chains appeared to be HLA-restricted in a later analysis, and the HLA associations seemed to be driven largely by CMV exposure. Specific HLA alleles were associated with 16,951 TCR beta sequences at a false discovery rate of 0.05 in a later analysis. Most TCR sequences were observed very rarely across donors, whereas some public TCRs were present in many individuals. A cluster of highly shared sequence variants was judged likely to be a technical artifact of the sequencing pipeline. In a later analysis, TCR association rates were found to vary across HLA loci, with the most associated TCRs seen for DRB1 alleles and the fewest for HLA-C alleles.

Remarks on this clone: The target of this receptor is not known. Base qualities are missing; no much larger clone stands one base away.

CDR1 is given as SGHDN and CDR2 as FVKESK, both from the germline V gene. The CDR3 has 15 amino acids, counting the end cysteine and phenylalanine. Only the CDR3 DNA is retained, 45 bases long and in frame from the first base. Trimmed from V: 4 bases; trimmed from J: 7 bases; junction bases lacking a gene match: 4. The material sequenced was PBMCs. The source is a woman aged 45-60 years in good health and CMV-seronegative. The sequence links TRBV14 to TRBJ2-1, and TRBD2 aligns with 13 junction nucleotides. The sequence in DNA is TGTGCCAGCAGCCCACTAGCGGGAGGGCTTAATGAGCAGTTCTTC. Translated, it reads CASSPLAGGLNEQFF.